This T cell receptor (beta chain) came from a study of CD8+CD57+ T cells in acquired aplastic anemia. The CDR3 is 15 amino acids. With V trimmed by 5 bases and J by 2 bases, 6 bases remained unmatched. Flow cytometry had shown expanded CD8+CD57+ cells in the patients chosen for sequencing. Profiling that covered TCR beta VDJ and CDR3 relied on genomic DNA as its template. MiXCR, applied by TCRdb to the reads, yields one record per CDR3 protein. The sample records 150,000 to 200,000 distinct CDR3 sequences, under 55% being singletons. This clonotype has at least ten counts. Material: sorted CD4+, CD8+, or CD8+CD57+ T cells (not recorded which) from PBMCs. V usage is TRBV12-3 or TRBV12-4 and J usage is TRBJ1-1; 9 nucleotides agree with TRBD1. The TCR sequence derives from a human donor with aplastic anemia. The CDR3 DNA sequence: TGTGCCAGCAGTCGAACAGGGGGCCGTAACACTGAAGCTTTCTTT. It is translated as CASSRTGGRNTEAFF.